Listed here are 30 T cell receptor beta chains from one sample, sequenced in a study of cytomegalovirus exposure and HLA in healthy donors. Amplification used 60 Vbeta primers and 13 Jbeta primers. Only in-frame clones appear in the TCRdb table, and some are missing; sequencing was by immunoSEQ multiplex PCR. The profile shows about 150,000 clones, roughly 89% of them singletons. Input material: PBMCs. The receptors stem from a woman under 40 in good health and CMV-seronegative.

This clone was seen a single time. The rearrangement uses TRBV5-1 and TRBJ2-7; a weak D match, TRBD2 (6 bases). Germline-derived CDR1 and CDR2 are SGHRS and YFSETQ. Trimming removed 0 bases at V and 0 bases at J, with 13 bases between. This CDR3 contains 16 residues. This CDR3 reads CASSLAPGASSYEQYF. The CDR3 nucleotides read TGCGCCAGCAGCTTGGCCCCGGGAGCGAGCTCCTACGAGCAGTACTTC.

The DNA for the CDR3 is TGTGCCAGCAGCTTGTCCAGGGACTACTATGGCTACACCTTC. Translation gives CASSLSRDYYGYTF. The rearrangement uses TRBV5-6 and TRBJ1-2; weak D call: TRBD1 (5 bases). CDR3 length: 14 residues. V was cut by 1 base and J by 3 bases, with 10 bases left in between. Germline-derived CDR1 and CDR2 are SGHDT and YYEEEE.

The chain has TRBV27 and TRBJ2-5; D gene unclear. Germline CDR1 is MNHEY and CDR2 is SMNVEV (reference sequence). V was clipped by 6 bases and J by 11 bases, with 19 bases between them. This CDR3 comprises 13 residues. CDR3 sequence (DNA): TGTGCCAGCAGGCCCCTTTTGAGAATCGGGCAGTACTTC. Translation gives CASRPLLRIGQYF.

Remarks on this clone: At one boundary the junction diverges from the germline segment, which might be a read error. V is TRBV9 and J is TRBJ2-7, with TRBD1 matching over 9 bases. This CDR3 contains 14 residues. Germline-derived CDR1 and CDR2 are SGDLS and YYNGEE. The CDR3 loop is CASSAGTGSEGVHF. DNA of the CDR3: TGTGCCAGCAGCGCGGGGACAGGGAGCGAGGGGGTCCACTTC.

This clone came up a few times. The genes are TRBV6-5 and TRBJ1-1; D possibly corresponds to TRBD1 (6 bases). V gave up 6 bases and J gave up 6 bases, with 14 bases separating them. Germline V lookup: CDR1 MNHEY, CDR2 SVGAGI. This CDR3 spans 13 amino acids. The CDR3 region has the DNA TGTGCCAGCAGAACTGGCAGGGGCCCTGAAGCTTTCTTT. This encodes CASRTGRGPEAFF.

In the case of this clone: At the DNA level, this CDR3 is encoded by other sequences in the same sample as well. The rearrangement uses TRBV7-2 and TRBJ2-1; TRBD2 aligns across 7 bases. The CDR3 extends over 15 amino acids. CDR1 is SGHTA and CDR2 is FQGNSA in the germline V gene. J lost 8 bases, V lost 1 base, and 8 bases had no gene match. The CDR3 nucleotides are TGTGCCAGCAGCTTAGACGGGAGGTCTTTCGATGAGCAGTTCTTC. Encoded protein: CASSLDGRSFDEQFF.

This chain uses TRBV6-5 with TRBJ1-1; D perhaps matches TRBD1 (5 bases). V lost 0 bases to trimming and J lost 1 base, with 12 bases between them. The germline V gene encodes CDR1 MNHEY and CDR2 SVGAGI. The CDR3 is 16 amino acids. CDR3 in amino acids: CASSYSGGRANTEAFF. The CDR3, as DNA: TGTGCCAGCAGTTACTCGGGGGGTCGGGCGAACACTGAAGCTTTCTTT.

The gene calls are TRBV7-2 and TRBJ2-1, with TRBD2 matching 16 bases. CDR1 is SGHTA, CDR2 FQGNSA, per germline. Trimming took 4 bases from V and 4 from J; bases not matched to a gene: 7. The CDR3 covers 18 residues. The CDR3 bases are TGTGCCAGCAGCTCCCCGGGACTAGCGGGAGGGTATTACAATGAGCAGTTCTTC. The encoded protein is CASSSPGLAGGYYNEQFF. The full variable domain, its missing parts supplied by reference TRBV7-2 and TRBJ2-1, is GAGVSQSPSNKVTEKGKDVELRCDPISGHTALYWYRQSLGQGLEFLIYFQGNSAPDKSGLPSDRFSAERTGGSVSTLTIQRTQQEDSAVYLCASSSPGLAGGYYNEQFFGPGTRLTVL.

The gene calls are TRBV28 and TRBJ1-2; the D is unclear. Germline CDR1 and CDR2: MDHEN and SYDVKM. The CDR3 runs 13 residues. V was shortened by 5 bases and J by 7 bases, with 14 bases between the two germline ends. Here the CDR3 reads CASSLEDFGGYTF. CDR3 nucleotide sequence: TGTGCCAGCAGTCTGGAGGATTTTGGTGGCTACACCTTC.

The rearrangement uses TRBV2 and TRBJ1-5, with a weak D call TRBD1 (6 bases). Trimming removed 6 bases from V and 4 bases from J, with 16 bases in between. Germline CDR1 is SNHLY and CDR2 is FYNNEI. The CDR3 extends over 15 amino acids. DNA of the CDR3: TGTGCCAGCAGCCGGGAAGGGCAGGGGAATCAGCCCCAGCATTTT. It translates to CASSREGQGNQPQHF.

This clone was seen only once. J is TRBJ1-6 and V is TRBV4-1; TRBD1 agrees at 8 bases. Germline V gene lookup returns CDR1 MGHRA and CDR2 YSYEKL. Trimming cost V 1 base and J 8 bases; bases outside gene matches: 7. This CDR3 comprises 16 residues. The CDR3 DNA reads as TGCGCCAGCAGCCAAGTCCCCGGACAGGGTTATTCACCCCTCCACTTT. Protein: CASSQVPGQGYSPLHF.

The chain employs TRBV14 and TRBJ1-4; 7 nucleotides align to TRBD1. J was trimmed by 2 bases and V by 4 bases; bases with no gene match: 7. The CDR3 sequence is 16 residues long. Per germline, CDR1 SGHDN and CDR2 FVKESK. The CDR3: CASSPRPGGTNEKLFF. CDR3 nucleotide sequence: TGTGCCAGCAGCCCCAGACCAGGGGGGACTAATGAAAAACTGTTTTTT. Full variable domain (outside the CDR3, taken from reference TRBV14 and TRBJ1-4): EAGVTQFPSHSVIEKGQTVTLRCDPISGHDNLYWYRRVMGKEIKFLLHFVKESKQDESGMPNNRFLAERTGGTYSTLKVQPAELEDSGVYFCASSPRPGGTNEKLFFGSGTQLSVL.

Here the CDR3 reads CASSAPAIGQRGYTF. The CDR3 DNA is TGTGCCAGCAGCGCTCCCGCTATCGGACAGCGCGGCTACACCTTC. J is TRBJ1-2 and V is TRBV9; tentatively, D is TRBD1 (6 bases). Germline CDR1 SGDLS, CDR2 YYNGEE. Deletions cut 3 bases from V and 8 bases from J, with 20 bases between. CDR3 size: 15 residues.

This sequence joins TRBV19 and TRBJ2-5; 10 nucleotides match TRBD2. The end of the DNA fits TRBJ2-7 better, so the J call may be wrong. This CDR3 region has 15 residues. Germline V CDR1 and CDR2: LNHDA, SQIVND (reference sequence). The DNA for the CDR3 is TGTGCCTCAGGAGTAGCGGGAGGCCGCTCCTACGAGCAGTACTTC. Its protein is CASGVAGGRSYEQYF.

The chain couples TRBV14 to TRBJ2-5; maybe TRBD1 (5 bases). The V end lost 4 bases, the J end lost 4 bases, and 16 bases lay between the germline ends. The V gene's germline CDR1 is SGHDN and CDR2 FVKESK. This CDR3 has 15 amino acids. CDR3 DNA: TGTGCCAGCAGCCTAGGGGTCAGCTGGCGAGAGACCCAGTACTTC. It codes for CASSLGVSWRETQYF. Combining the CDR3 with reference TRBV14 and TRBJ2-5 gives the whole variable domain EAGVTQFPSHSVIEKGQTVTLRCDPISGHDNLYWYRRVMGKEIKFLLHFVKESKQDESGMPNNRFLAERTGGTYSTLKVQPAELEDSGVYFCASSLGVSWRETQYFGPGTRLLVL.

V usage is TRBV7-2 and J usage is TRBJ1-2; D is unclear. The CDR3 is made up of 14 amino acids. V dropped 2 bases and J dropped 3 bases, with 10 bases sitting between them. Germline CDR1 reads SGHTA; CDR2 reads FQGNSA. The CDR3 DNA follows: TGTGCCAGCAGCTTAATTGTCGGGGACTATGGCTACACCTTC. It translates to CASSLIVGDYGYTF.

This clone appeared a single time. The CDR3 DNA reads as TGTGCCAGCACATACAGGGGGCGACTTCCCTACAATGAGCAGTTCTTC. Protein: CASTYRGRLPYNEQFF. This sequence joins TRBV27 and TRBJ2-1, with 9 positions matching TRBD1. The CDR3 covers 16 residues. Germline CDR1 MNHEY, CDR2 SMNVEV (reference sequence). The V and J ends lost 7 bases and 2 bases, in that order; junction bases with no gene match: 9.

The chain uses TRBV4-2 and TRBJ2-1; 11 bases match TRBD2. The germline gives CDR1 LGHNA, CDR2 YNFKEQ. CDR3 length equals 17 residues. The ends lost 4 bases at V and 3 bases at J; junction bases unmatched: 8. The CDR3 nucleotides read TGTGCCAGCAGCCTACACTCTCTAGCGGGAGGCTACAATGAGCAGTTCTTC. This encodes CASSLHSLAGGYNEQFF.

V and J are TRBV7-2 and TRBJ2-7, with 8 bases that match TRBD1. Germline-derived CDR1 and CDR2 are SGHTA and FQGNSA. The CDR3 totals 18 residues. Losses at the gene ends were 2 bases for V and 0 bases for J; bases not matched to a gene: 12. The CDR3 reads CASSLFTLSGGSSYEQYF. The DNA for the CDR3 is TGTGCCAGCAGCTTATTTACTCTATCAGGGGGCAGCTCCTACGAGCAGTACTTC.

The chain has TRBV11-2 and TRBJ2-7; D may be TRBD1 (7 bases). From germline, CDR1 is SGHAT and CDR2 FQNNGV. The length of the CDR3 is 19 residues. V was clipped by 1 base and J by 0 bases, with 22 bases between them. The CDR3 here is CASSLVRRQGGYGSYEQYF. The CDR3 DNA is TGTGCCAGCAGCTTAGTGCGTAGGCAGGGGGGCTATGGCTCCTACGAGCAGTACTTC.

V is TRBV29-1 and J is TRBJ1-2; the D is unclear. This CDR3 spans 11 amino acids. Germline lookup yields CDR1 SQVTM and CDR2 ANQGSEA. The V end lost 4 bases, the J end lost 10 bases, and 13 bases lay between the germline ends. The CDR3 DNA reads as TGCAGCGTTGTACCCCCTGCGGACTACACCTTC. Protein sequence: CSVVPPADYTF.

This clone was seen a single time. The chain combines TRBV7-9 with TRBJ2-1; 10 nucleotides agree with TRBD1. Germline lookup yields CDR1 SEHNR and CDR2 FQNEAQ (reference sequence). The ends lost 7 bases at V and 3 bases at J; junction bases unmatched: 12. The CDR3 spans 17 residues. The CDR3 is CASTKSRDRGFYNEQFF. The CDR3 region has the DNA TGTGCCAGCACCAAGTCCCGGGACAGGGGCTTCTACAATGAGCAGTTCTTC. The full variable domain, with the rest looked up from reference TRBV7-9 and TRBJ2-1, is DTGVSQNPRHKITKRGQNVTFRCDPISEHNRLYWYRQTLGQGPEFLTYFQNEAQLEKSRLLSDRFSAERPKGSFSTLEIQRTEQGDSAMYLCASTKSRDRGFYNEQFFGPGTRLTVL.

The CDR3 spells CASRTGGQETQYF. The CDR3 DNA sequence: TGTGCCAGCCGGACAGGGGGGCAAGAGACCCAGTACTTC. This chain joins TRBV15 and TRBJ2-5; 10 positions match TRBD1. The trim removed 10 bases at V and 2 bases at J, leaving 4 bases unmatched. The germline CDR1 and CDR2 sequences are LNHNV and YYDKDF (reference sequence). The CDR3 has 13 amino acids.

The chain links TRBV6-6 to TRBJ2-7; 9 bases agree with TRBD2. The J segment lost 7 bases and the V segment lost 7 bases, leaving 14 bases of the junction unmatched. This CDR3 has 15 amino acids. CDR1 and CDR2 from the germline V gene are MNHNY and SVGAGI (reference sequence). In DNA form, the CDR3 reads TGTGCCAGCAATCCCCTCAGCGGGAGGCTAGGAGAGCAGTACTTC. It translates to CASNPLSGRLGEQYF.

This clone has just one count. This CDR3 is CASSYSPGGAGYGYTF. CDR3 DNA sequence: TGTGCCAGCAGTTACTCTCCAGGGGGCGCAGGGTATGGCTACACCTTC. V gene TRBV6-5 combines with J gene TRBJ1-2; 8 positions agree with TRBD1. This CDR3 region has 16 residues. Germline lookup yields CDR1 MNHEY and CDR2 SVGAGI. Losses at the gene ends were 0 bases for V and 5 bases for J; bases not matched to a gene: 8.

This chain uses TRBV28 with TRBJ2-3, with 7 bases identical to TRBD1. V lost 3 bases and J lost 5; bases outside the gene matches: 8. The CDR3 loop spans 15 amino acids. The germline CDR1 and CDR2 sequences are MDHEN and SYDVKM. The CDR3 DNA reads TGTGCCAGCAGTTTGGCCGGACAGGTACTAGATACGCAGTATTTT. The encoded protein is CASSLAGQVLDTQYF.

This chain uses TRBV27 with TRBJ2-3, with 15 bases matching TRBD2. The CDR3 has 14 amino acids. Germline V gives CDR1 MNHEY, CDR2 SMNVEV (reference sequence). Trimming at V came to 6 bases and at J to 5 bases, leaving 0 bases not matched to a gene. CDR3 in DNA: TGTGCCAGCAGGGGACTAGCGGGAGGAGATACGCAGTATTTT. As protein: CASRGLAGGDTQYF.

The chain links TRBV10-3 to TRBJ1-5; 9 bases map to TRBD1. CDR1 and CDR2 (germline): ENHRY, SYGVKD. V lost 0 bases, J lost 1 base, and 4 bases stayed unmatched. This CDR3 comprises 17 residues. CDR3 loop: CAISESQGAGSNQPQHF. The DNA for the CDR3 is TGTGCCATCAGTGAGTCACAGGGGGCTGGGAGCAATCAGCCCCAGCATTTT.

This rearrangement joins TRBV1 to TRBJ2-7; no check of the table's D call, TRBD2, against the DNA was made. TRBV1 is a pseudogene. This CDR3 has 16 amino acids. CDR3 nucleotides: TGCACCAGCAGCCAAGATAAGGTCGGCGGTGGCTACGAGCAGTACTTC. It is translated as CTSSQDKVGGGYEQYF.

This chain links TRBV7-9 with TRBJ1-4, with D tentatively TRBD1 (5 bases). The V gene's germline CDR1 is SEHNR and CDR2 FQNEAQ (reference sequence). V was trimmed by 1 base and J by 0 bases, leaving 12 bases between them. CDR3 size: 17 residues. The chain's CDR3 is CASSLDRSSSTNEKLFF. For the CDR3, the DNA is TGTGCCAGCAGCTTAGACAGGAGTTCCTCAACTAATGAAAAACTGTTTTTT.